The clone carrying this T cell receptor beta chain was detected a few times. Its antigen remains unidentified. Germline loops: CDR1 SNHLY, CDR2 FYNNEI. V was cut by 9 bases and J by 3 bases, with 12 bases left in between. CDR3 length: 13 residues. Extracted RNA was reverse transcribed into cDNA, the sequencing template. Sequenced by immunoSEQ multiplex PCR; TCRdb stores in-frame clones only, minus some. The table shows about 110,000 clones, with roughly 59% occurring only once. This record comes from a study of CD8+ T cells in alopecia areata. Overall study results and limits: Against the mouse data, patients shared TCRs less clearly, possibly for HLA reasons.

The V gene is TRBV2, the J gene TRBJ2-4, with D possibly being TRBD2 (6 bases). Sequenced sample: CD8+ T cells sorted from blood. The receptor comes from a human donor in good health. This chain's CDR3 is CASTQGGKNIQYF. As DNA, the CDR3 is TGTGCCAGTACTCAGGGAGGCAAAAACATTCAGTACTTC.